The rows below give T cell receptor beta chains drawn from one sample of a study of regulatory T cells in long-lasting Graves disease. Via MiXCR, TCRdb re-called the multiplex PCR reads, giving one row per CDR3 protein. The data contain roughly 560,000 distinct CDR3 sequences, about 12% of them singletons. This same sample was also taken into another study, of T cells in Graves' hyperthyroidism and ophthalmopathy.

The sample in question was peripheral blood mononuclear cells (PBMCs), obtained at new diagnosis, from a patient treated with antithyroid drugs. All receptors derive from a woman aged 25-40 years with Graves disease. CDR3s include the opening cysteine and the closing phenylalanine or tryptophan. A D gene is named only where the DNA matches it firmly. Clone sizes are given selectively: once, few, many, or a class where the clone is expanded.

-,-,TRBJ2-7,TRBV27,14,TGTGCCAGCAGTTTAACGGGGGCAATAAATAAGCAGTACTTC,CASSLTGAINKQYF
TRBD1,many,TRBJ2-1,TRBV5-8,15,TGTGCCAGCAGCTTGGGGCAGGGGGCGTACAATGAGCAGTTCTTC,CASSLGQGAYNEQFF
-,-,TRBJ1-4,TRBV5-5,16,TGTGCCAGCGGTAGCAATTCCCGCACAACTAATGAAAAACTGTTTTTT,CASGSNSRTTNEKLFF
-,-,TRBJ2-5,TRBV11-2,15,TGTGCCAGCAGCTTAAGCGCAGGGATTCAAGAGACCCAGTACTTC,CASSLSAGIQETQYF
-,many,TRBJ1-3,TRBV12-3/TRBV12-4,15,TGTGCCAGCAGTTTCGATGGGGCGCGGGTAAACACCATATATTTT,CASSFDGARVNTIYF
-,-,TRBJ2-2,TRBV19,13,TGTGCCAGTATGGATTTCCCCACCGGGGAGCTGTTTTTT,CASMDFPTGELFF
TRBD2,many,TRBJ2-5,TRBV13,15,TGTGCCAGCAGCTCGACCCGGGGGGGACAAGAGACCCAGTACTTC,CASSSTRGGQETQYF
-,many,TRBJ1-2,TRBV11-3,14,TGTGCCAGCAGCTTTTCCACAGATTCCGGCGGCTACACCTTC,CASSFSTDSGGYTF
-,many,TRBJ1-2,TRBV7-9,12,TGTGCCAGCAGCCGTGGGCGCCGGGGCTACACCTTC,CASSRGRRGYTF
-,few,TRBJ2-5,TRBV6-2/TRBV6-3,15,TGTGCCAGCAGTGAAGTTCCAGGGTCGCGGGAGACCCAGTACTTC,CASSEVPGSRETQYF
-,few,TRBJ2-1,TRBV19,16,TGTGCCAGTAGTATAGCAGGCCGGGAGCCCTACAATGAGCAGTTCTTC,CASSIAGREPYNEQFF
-,-,TRBJ1-1,TRBV6-5,17,TGTGCCAGCAGTTACTCCGACATTCACCAAGTGAACACTGAAGCTTTCTTT,CASSYSDIHQVNTEAFF
-,many,TRBJ2-7,TRBV2,13,TGTGCCAGCAGCAAGAAGGGGGCCTACGAGCAGTACTTC,CASSKKGAYEQYF
-,-,TRBJ1-1,TRBV5-1,16,TGCGCCAGCAGCTTTTATCGTGTGGGAGTGAACACTGAAGCTTTCTTT,CASSFYRVGVNTEAFF
-,-,TRBJ2-3,TRBV20-1,12,TGCAGTGCTACTTTGGGCACAGATACGCAGTATTTT,CSATLGTDTQYF
-,many,TRBJ1-2,TRBV11-2,15,TGTGCCAGCAGCTTAGTTCACAGAGCCTACTATGGCTACACCTTC,CASSLVHRAYYGYTF
-,many,TRBJ2-1,TRBV18,14,TGTGCCAGCTCACGATTGGTAGATTACAATGAGCAGTTCTTC,CASSRLVDYNEQFF
-,many,TRBJ1-5,TRBV7-9,15,TGTGCCAGCAGCTTAAGTTCGAGCGGCAATCAGCCCCAGCATTTT,CASSLSSSGNQPQHF
-,few,TRBJ1-1,TRBV5-1,14,TGCGCCAGCAGCGTAATCGGACAGAACACTGAAGCTTTCTTT,CASSVIGQNTEAFF
TRBD1,many,TRBJ1-3,TRBV7-9,15,TGTGCCAGCAGCCCCCCGGGGACAGTTGGAAACACCATATATTTT,CASSPPGTVGNTIYF
-,many,TRBJ1-2,TRBV5-5,12,TGTGCCAGCTCTGACGGCCTCTTCGGCTACACCTTC,CASSDGLFGYTF
-,many,TRBJ1-6,TRBV12-3/TRBV12-4,15,TGTGCCAGCAGTGGACAGCTCTCCTATAATTCACCCCTCCACTTT,CASSGQLSYNSPLHF
TRBD1,few,TRBJ2-4,TRBV15,14,TGTGCCACCAGCAGGGACAGGGGTCGTTCCATTCAGTACTTC,CATSRDRGRSIQYF
TRBD1,many,TRBJ2-3,TRBV20-1,15,TGCAGTGCCACGACAGGGAAGCCTTTCGCAGATACGCAGTATTTT,CSATTGKPFADTQYF
-,many,TRBJ1-5,TRBV28,13,TGTGCCAGCAGTACGTGGGGCAATCAGCCCCAGCATTTT,CASSTWGNQPQHF
-,many,TRBJ2-7,TRBV7-9,13,TGTGCCAGCAGCTCTCCCTGGGCGGCCGAGCAGTACTTC,CASSSPWAAEQYF
TRBD1,many,TRBJ1-2,TRBV29-1,13,TGCAGCGGGTTGACAGGGGAGTACGCTGGCTACACCTTC,CSGLTGEYAGYTF
-,many,TRBJ1-5,TRBV7-2,13,TGTGCCAGCAGCTTAGTTCGCGACGGAGCCCAGCATTTT,CASSLVRDGAQHF
TRBD2,-,TRBJ2-7,TRBV6-5,15,TGTGCCAGCAGTTACTCTCTAGCGGGGGCTTACGAGCAGTACTTC,CASSYSLAGAYEQYF
-,many,TRBJ2-3,TRBV12-3/TRBV12-4,14,TGTGCCAGCACCCTCGGGACCGCCACAGATACGCAGTATTTT,CASTLGTATDTQYF
-,many,TRBJ2-1,TRBV9,13,TGTGCCAGCGGCGTTACGACTCGCGGTGAGCAGTTCTTC,CASGVTTRGEQFF
-,-,TRBJ1-5,TRBV15,18,TGTGCCACCAGCGTAATCACGGCGGACGGGTGGAGCAATCAGCCCCAGCATTTT,CATSVITADGWSNQPQHF
TRBD1,many,TRBJ1-5,TRBV6-2/TRBV6-3,15,TGTGCCAGCAGTGGACAGGGGAACATCAATCAGCCCCAGCATTTT,CASSGQGNINQPQHF
TRBD2,many,TRBJ2-7,TRBV18,16,TGTGCCAGCTCACCGTCCCCAACTAGCGGGAAGTACGAGCAGTACTTC,CASSPSPTSGKYEQYF
-,many,TRBJ2-1,TRBV18,14,TGTGCCAGCTCACCACAGGGAACGACGAATGAGCAGTTCTTC,CASSPQGTTNEQFF
-,many,TRBJ2-2,TRBV6-5,15,TGTGCCAGCAGTTTCGGGACGGCTACGACCGGGGAGCTGTTTTTT,CASSFGTATTGELFF
-,few,TRBJ2-3,TRBV11-3,16,TGTGCCAGCAGCCACGGCGGGCGGGGGCGCACAGATACGCAGTATTTT,CASSHGGRGRTDTQYF
TRBD1,many,TRBJ2-3,TRBV27,16,TGTGCCAGCAGTTTAAGGGGGCTGACCCTTACAGATACGCAGTATTTT,CASSLRGLTLTDTQYF
-,many,TRBJ1-3,TRBV11-2,17,TGTGCCAGCAGCTTAGGGAGCAGTGGGATCTCTGGAAACACCATATATTTT,CASSLGSSGISGNTIYF
-,few,TRBJ1-5,TRBV10-2,15,TGCGCCAGCCGTGACGGGACGAATAGCAATCAGCCCCAGCATTTT,CASRDGTNSNQPQHF
-,few,TRBJ1-1,TRBV6-2/TRBV6-3,13,TGTGCCAGCAGCCGTGGGAGCGAAACTAAAGCTTTCTTT,CASSRGSETKAFF
TRBD1,-,TRBJ1-4,TRBV24-1,14,TGTGCCACCAGTGACCGACAGGGACCGGAAAAACTGTTTTTT,CATSDRQGPEKLFF
TRBD1,-,TRBJ1-2,TRBV18,14,TGTGCCAGCTCAAGGGACAGGGTTCACTATGGCTACACCTTC,CASSRDRVHYGYTF
TRBD2,many,TRBJ2-2,TRBV12-3/TRBV12-4,16,TGTGCCAGCAGCAGGCTTAGTAGCGGGAGCACCGGGGAGCTGTTTTTT,CASSRLSSGSTGELFF
TRBD2,-,TRBJ2-1,TRBV27,16,TGTGCCAGCAACAAGGGACTAGCGGGTTCCTTCAATGAGCAGTTCTTC,CASNKGLAGSFNEQFF
TRBD1,-,TRBJ1-2,TRBV9,15,TGTGCCAGCAGGGGACAGGGGATCGGGAACTATGGCTACACCTTC,CASRGQGIGNYGYTF
-,few,TRBJ2-7,TRBV19,13,TGTGCCAGCTCACGGACGCGCGACTACGAGCAGTACTTC,CASSRTRDYEQYF
TRBD2,many,TRBJ2-3,TRBV7-3,14,TGTGCCAGCAGCTTAACGGGAGGGCCAGATACGCAGTATTTT,CASSLTGGPDTQYF
-,-,TRBJ2-6,TRBV6-5,18,TGTGCCAGCAGTTATCAGGCCGCGCGGCTCTCTGGGGCCAACGTCCTGACTTTC,CASSYQAARLSGANVLTF
-,many,TRBJ1-5,TRBV28,16,TGTGCCAGCAGTTTATTGATGGTGTTGGGCAATCAGCCCCAGCATTTT,CASSLLMVLGNQPQHF
-,many,TRBJ2-1,TRBV11-3,15,TGTGCCAGCAGCTTAGTTGTATGGGAGTACAATGAGCAGTTCTTC,CASSLVVWEYNEQFF
TRBD2,few,TRBJ2-3,TRBV5-4,15,TGTGCCAGCAGCTTTAGCGGGAGCATCACAGATACGCAGTATTTT,CASSFSGSITDTQYF
-,few,TRBJ1-2,TRBV28,14,TGTGCCAGCAGCCCAGACGCTTCGGGGGTTGGCTACACCTTC,CASSPDASGVGYTF
-,many,TRBJ1-1,TRBV12-5,13,TGTGCTAGTGCCCCGCACGTGGGCGCTGAAGCTTTCTTT,CASAPHVGAEAFF
TRBD2,-,TRBJ2-7,TRBV5-1,15,TGCGCCAGCAGCACATTTAGCGGGAGTTCTTCCGAGCAGTACTTC,CASSTFSGSSSEQYF
-,few,TRBJ2-2,TRBV4-1,19,TGCGCCAGCAGCCAAGAGGTGGGGAGAGGGCGGAGACACACCGGGGAGCTGTTTTTT,CASSQEVGRGRRHTGELFF
-,few,TRBJ1-2,TRBV4-1,17,TGCGCCAGCAGCCAAGACGAGACGGGGGTGGTTAGCTATGGCTACACCTTC,CASSQDETGVVSYGYTF
-,-,TRBJ2-1,TRBV14,13,TGTGCCAGCAGCCAATTAGACTTCAATGAGCAGTTCTTC,CASSQLDFNEQFF
-,many,TRBJ2-3,TRBV11-3,17,TGTGCCAGCAGCCGTCCCTTCGCGGGGAAGAAGGGTGATACGCAGTATTTT,CASSRPFAGKKGDTQYF
TRBD2,many,TRBJ2-1,TRBV7-9,16,TGTGCCAGCAGCCTATACGGGACTAGCGGCTACAATGAGCAGTTCTTC,CASSLYGTSGYNEQFF